These T cell receptor beta chains were read from a single sample in a study of control samples from healthy donors and cancer patients. TCRdb's table, derived via immunoSEQ multiplex PCR, lists solely in-frame clones and lacks some. Among around 84,000 clones listed, 91% were seen once. The sample comprised blood. The receptor set was obtained from a man aged 30 to 39 in good health. CDR3s include the opening cysteine and the closing phenylalanine or tryptophan. The D gene is left open where the match is weak. A row's size may be missing; if present it is once, few, many or a size class.

clone_size j_call v_call d_call cdr3_aa cdr3_nt
- TRBJ1-3 TRBV15 - CATSIDQASGNTIYF TGTGCCACCAGCATCGATCAGGCCTCTGGAAACACCATATATTTT
- TRBJ2-7 TRBV3-1/TRBV3-2 - CASSPPGGFSYEQYF TGTGCCAGCAGCCCCCCGGGGGGCTTTTCCTACGAGCAGTACTTC
once TRBJ1-3 TRBV20-1 - CSASPGTRMGNTIYF TGCAGTGCTAGTCCGGGTACAAGAATGGGAAACACCATATATTTT
- TRBJ2-3 TRBV6-4 TRBD2 CASSDGVAGTDTQYF TGTGCCAGCAGTGACGGGGTAGCGGGAACAGATACGCAGTATTTT
- TRBJ1-6 TRBV6-5 - CASSYSTQANSPLHF TGTGCCAGCAGTTACTCAACGCAGGCTAATTCACCCCTCCACTTT
few TRBJ1-6 TRBV4-1 TRBD1 CASSHNPRDRNRGGGSPLHF TGCGCCAGCAGCCACAACCCCCGGGACAGGAACAGAGGGGGGGGCTCACCCCTCCACTTT
- TRBJ2-2 TRBV29-1 - CSVARFGSTGELFF TGCAGCGTTGCCCGATTTGGGAGCACCGGGGAGCTGTTTTTT
- TRBJ2-5 TRBV11-3 - CASSPQGRSETQYF TGTGCCAGCAGCCCCCAGGGGCGGTCAGAGACCCAGTACTTC
- TRBJ1-3 TRBV29-1 - CSVVRGAGVAGNTIYF TGCAGCGTTGTGAGGGGCGCGGGGGTGGCTGGAAACACCATATATTTT
- TRBJ1-1 TRBV16 - CASSPRGAGHTEAFF TGTGCCAGCAGCCCGAGAGGGGCAGGGCATACTGAAGCTTTCTTT
- TRBJ2-2 TRBV2 TRBD1 CASVKRTGGTGELFF TGTGCCAGTGTAAAACGGACAGGGGGAACCGGGGAGCTGTTTTTT
- TRBJ1-1 TRBV11-2 TRBD1 CATLSDRGRNTEAFF TGTGCCACCTTATCCGACAGGGGCAGGAACACTGAAGCTTTCTTT
- TRBJ1-2 TRBV29-1 - CSVENYGYTF TGCAGCGTTGAAAACTATGGCTACACCTTC
- TRBJ2-5 TRBV10-3 TRBD2 CAISESFLREGRQETQYF TGTGCCATCAGTGAGTCCTTTTTGAGGGAGGGCCGCCAAGAGACCCAGTACTTC
- TRBJ1-4 TRBV30 - CACLKGGRHEKLFF TGTGCCTGTCTAAAGGGAGGTCGGCATGAAAAACTGTTTTTT
- TRBJ1-5 TRBV5-8 TRBD1 CASSLEGGGGQGHNQPQHF TGTGCCAGCAGCTTGGAGGGAGGAGGGGGACAGGGCCACAATCAGCCCCAGCATTTT
- TRBJ2-2 TRBV18 - CASSPRVNTGELFF TGTGCCAGCTCACCTAGGGTTAACACCGGGGAGCTGTTTTTT
- TRBJ2-7 TRBV15 - CATSRPSRGYEQYF TGTGCCACCAGCAGACCGAGTAGGGGTTACGAGCAGTACTTC
- TRBJ2-1 TRBV9 - CASSVANRADEQFF TGTGCCAGCAGCGTAGCTAACAGGGCCGATGAGCAGTTCTTC
- TRBJ2-7 TRBV5-1 - CASSFTGTTYEQYF TGCGCCAGCAGCTTCACCGGGACGACCTACGAGCAGTACTTC
- TRBJ2-1 TRBV5-1 - CASSDPGSYNEQFF TGCGCCAGCAGCGATCCGGGATCCTACAATGAGCAGTTCTTC
- TRBJ2-5 TRBV9 TRBD2 CASSGLAGGPWETQYF TGTGCCAGCAGCGGACTAGCGGGAGGGCCATGGGAGACCCAGTACTTC
- TRBJ2-1 TRBV5-4 - CASSLWPRNEQFF TGTGCCAGCAGCTTGTGGCCACGCAATGAGCAGTTCTTC
- TRBJ1-2 TRBV9 - CASSVVPGWHYKGYTF TGTGCCAGCAGCGTAGTCCCAGGGTGGCACTATAAGGGCTACACCTTC
- TRBJ2-5 TRBV13 - CASRSPGSGETQYF TGTGCCAGTAGATCCCCAGGAAGCGGGGAGACCCAGTACTTC
- TRBJ1-2 TRBV4-1 - CASSRSESGNGGYTF TGCGCCAGCAGCCGTTCTGAATCGGGTAATGGTGGCTACACCTTC
- TRBJ1-1 TRBV10-3 - CAISEGGMNTEAFF TGTGCCATCAGTGAAGGCGGAATGAACACTGAAGCTTTCTTT
- TRBJ2-1 TRBV11-2 TRBD2 CASSLQPTSSGEQFF TGTGCCAGCAGCCTACAGCCGACTTCTAGCGGGGAGCAGTTCTTC
- TRBJ2-5 TRBV29-1 - CSVEVTSSETQYF TGCAGCGTTGAAGTTACTAGCTCAGAGACCCAGTACTTC
- TRBJ2-3 TRBV24-1 TRBD2 CATSDLTSGGSSTDTQYF TGTGCCACCAGTGATTTGACTAGCGGGGGATCTAGCACAGATACGCAGTATTTT
few TRBJ1-2 TRBV19 - CASSTGTTNYGYTF TGTGCCAGTAGTACGGGCACCACTAACTATGGCTACACCTTC
- TRBJ1-2 TRBV29-1 TRBD1 CSVVRDRGSYGYTF TGCAGCGTTGTCCGGGACAGGGGGTCCTATGGCTACACCTTC
- TRBJ1-4 TRBV15 TRBD1 CATSRSGQGGEKLFF TGTGCCACCAGCAGATCGGGACAGGGAGGGGAAAAACTGTTTTTT
- TRBJ2-1 TRBV2 - CASRGDYNEQFF TGTGCCAGCAGAGGCGACTACAATGAGCAGTTCTTC
- TRBJ2-2 TRBV10-1 TRBD2 CASSESTSGPNTGELFF TGCGCCAGCAGTGAGTCTACTAGCGGACCGAACACCGGGGAGCTGTTTTTT
- TRBJ2-7 TRBV10-2 - CASREGLTVEAYEQYF TGCGCCAGCAGAGAGGGGCTGACGGTTGAGGCCTACGAGCAGTACTTC
once TRBJ2-5 TRBV2 - CASSWGPIEETQYF TGTGCCAGCTCCTGGGGACCCATTGAAGAGACCCAGTACTTC
- TRBJ2-5 TRBV9 - CASSVGGIQETQYF TGTGCCAGCAGCGTCGGAGGGATCCAAGAGACCCAGTACTTC
- TRBJ2-6 TRBV19 - CASSMMFVVSAGANVPTF TGTGCCAGTAGTATGATGTTTGTCGTTAGCGCTGGGGCCAACGTCCCGACTTTC
- TRBJ2-3 TRBV11-2 TRBD2 CASSLGTSGSADTQYF TGTGCCAGCAGCCTCGGGACTAGCGGGAGCGCAGATACGCAGTATTTT
- TRBJ2-2 TRBV19 - CASNPGIANTGELFF TGTGCCAGTAATCCGGGCATAGCGAACACCGGGGAGCTGTTTTTT
- TRBJ2-7 TRBV10-3 TRBD2 CAIASGTSTYEQYF TGTGCCATTGCCTCCGGGACTAGCACCTACGAGCAGTACTTC
- TRBJ1-1 TRBV6-2/TRBV6-3 - CASSYAVDENTEAFF TGTGCCAGCAGTTACGCGGTAGATGAGAACACTGAAGCTTTCTTT
- TRBJ2-7 TRBV4-3 - CASSQEGGRGVYEQYF TGCGCCAGCAGCCAAGAAGGAGGCAGGGGAGTCTACGAGCAGTACTTC
- TRBJ2-1 TRBV6-5 TRBD1 CASSRQGDGNEQFF TGTGCCAGCAGTAGACAGGGAGACGGCAATGAGCAGTTCTTC
once TRBJ1-2 TRBV18 - CASSPLAGANYGYTF TGTGCCAGCTCACCACTCGCAGGCGCTAACTATGGCTACACCTTC
- TRBJ2-1 TRBV13 TRBD2 CASSPRGGSLVSISGRINEQFF TGTGCCAGCAGCCCCCGGGGGGGTTCCCTGGTTTCGATTAGCGGAAGAATCAATGAGCAGTTCTTC
- TRBJ2-7 TRBV3-1/TRBV3-2 TRBD1 CASSPPGTGLYEQYF TGTGCCAGCAGCCCCCCCGGGACAGGGTTGTACGAGCAGTACTTC
- TRBJ1-5 TRBV11-2 - CASSLDHNSNQPQHF TGTGCCAGCAGCTTAGATCACAATAGCAATCAGCCCCAGCATTTT
- TRBJ2-7 TRBV27 - CAGGREQYF TGTGCCGGAGGTAGGGAGCAGTACTTC
- TRBJ2-4 TRBV25-1 - CASSEGGKNIQYF TGTGCCAGCAGTGAGGGAGGCAAAAACATTCAGTACTTC